This TCR beta chain was obtained from a study of CD8+CD57+ T cells in acquired aplastic anemia (dated by TCRdb to 2016 to 2018). Regarding the complete study: DNA extracted from sorted CD4+ and CD8+ cells had a mean of approximately 3.3 ug, with a range of about 0.19 to 30 ug. A CD8+CD57+ expansion meant a frequency higher than the mean frequency seen in healthy subjects. Overall results and qualifications from the work: Approximately 31 CD8+ CDR3 sequences were found in both patients and controls but appeared to be highly expressed in patients and within the immunodominant clones of the patients. Patients and healthy controls showed no significant difference in CD8+ Simpson's diversity (P=0.060).

Points on this clonotype: The target of this receptor is not known. The junction departs from the called germline gene at one end, perhaps through a read error.

Genomic DNA was used as template for profiling of TCR beta VDJ combinations and CDR3 sequences. An Illumina HiSeq 2000 was used for TCR repertoire sequencing. Under the source paper's analysis protocol: TRBV/TRBJ rearrangement plots, CDR3 size and DJ length profiles, and Simpson's diversity index were used to evaluate the repertoires. The most abundant DNA sequence in the deep sequencing data was defined as the immunodominant clone. CDR3 amino acid sequences were checked for sharing between subjects and were compared against published repertoires and the VDJdb database. The public sequencing data were trimmed at Q25 with fastp and processed into clonotypes with MiXCR by TCRdb, which kept only in-frame beta chains. Merged by CDR3 protein, the rows form single entries marked with the most common genes and DNA. It is TCRdb's table, rather than the study itself, that gives the V and J calls and clone size. A total of hundreds of thousands of distinct CDR3 sequences appear in this sample, roughly half of them only once. The ten largest account for 7% to 9.5% of the sample.

Sequences LNHNV (CDR1) and YYDKDF (CDR2) are obtained from the germline V gene (reference sequence). The CDR3 contains 14 residues, cysteine and phenylalanine counted. The only DNA kept is the CDR3, 42 bases in frame from the first base. Patients chosen for sequencing had shown expansion of CD8+CD57+ cells by flow cytometry. All patients had severe acquired aplastic anemia diagnosed by International Study of Aplastic Anemia and Agranulocytosis and Camitta criteria. At the time blood was sampled, none of the patients had received any therapy. TCR repertoires of sorted CD4+ and CD8+ blood T cells from severe aplastic anemia patients and healthy subjects were deep-sequenced in the study. In the USA, patient enrollment took place under clinicaltrials.gov protocols 00001620, 01623167, 00001397, 00071045, 00081523 and 00961064. Ficoll-Paque density gradient centrifugation was used to isolate peripheral blood mononuclear cells. Before DNA extraction, CD4+ and CD8+ T cells were sorted with FACS or magnetic beads.

The chain couples TRBV15 to TRBJ2-5, with the D gene too uncertain to name. This receptor was taken from a human donor with aplastic anemia. The specimen sequenced was sorted CD4+, CD8+, or CD8+CD57+ T cells (not recorded which) from PBMCs. The bases are TGTGCCATCAGCAGAGTGTCCAGCCAAGAGACCCAGTACTTC. Its product reads: CAISRVSSQETQYF.